This TCR beta chain was found in a study of Graves' ophthalmopathy and Graves' hyperthyroidism. The wider study: If no ophthalmopathy appeared within 18 months of follow-up, hyperthyroidism was termed stable.

This clonotype has just a few counts. From germline, CDR1 is ENHRY and CDR2 SYGVKD. This CDR3 spans 12 amino acids. The V and J ends lost 11 bases and 9 bases respectively, with 17 bases between them. TCR beta CDR3 regions were amplified from RNA transcripts. Amplification began with first-round RT-PCR using HTBI primers, then second-round multiplex PCR was performed. One entry per CDR3 protein, called by TCRdb with MiXCR from the multiplex PCR reads. The table has around 1,200,000 distinct CDR3 sequences, less than 45% seen once. The TCR originated in an adult man with Graves' hyperthyroidism. The chain uses TRBV10-3 and TRBJ1-3; TRBD1 might be the D (6 bases). Source material: peripheral blood or thyroid tissue (not recorded which). DNA for the CDR3: TGTGCCGTACAGGGAGAAGCGAGCACCATATATTTT. It translates to CAVQGEASTIYF.